This T cell receptor beta chain is drawn from a study of blood T cell repertoires in COVID-19. About the study: Sites across the United States, Italy and Spain contributed samples from acute and convalescent COVID-19. T cells, B-cell-depleted T cells, or PBMCs supplied cDNA or gDNA.

Original processing notes: Reference gene primer amplification in the assay estimated nucleated cell counts. Clones were read by immunoSEQ multiplex PCR, and TCRdb kept only the in-frame ones, dropping some. That table supplies the V and J calls and clone size; D and trimming were determined from the DNA. The sample lists around 150,000 clones, 80% to 90% occurring once. Those enrolled in Seattle joined during active infection and were followed longitudinally afterward. V lost 0 bases to trimming and J lost 0 bases; unmatched junction nucleotides: 2. The CDR3 length is 17 residues. CDR1 SGHRS and CDR2 YFSETQ come from the germline V gene.

The sequencing sample was made of peripheral blood. This receptor was taken from a woman in her 70s with COVID-19, enrolled during active disease. The rearrangement joins TRBV5-1 to TRBJ2-6; 8 nucleotides line up with TRBD1. The CDR3 nucleotides are TGCGCCAGCAGCTTGGGACAGGGGCTCTCTGGGGCCAACGTCCTGACTTTC. It specifies CASSLGQGLSGANVLTF.